One sample yielded the 17 T cell receptor beta chains listed below, sequenced in a study of blood T cell repertoires in COVID-19. Repertoires were generated with immunoSEQ multiplex PCR, while TCRdb's copy carries only in-frame clones and drops some. The table records approximately 180,000 clones, approximately 85% of them present only once. Sequenced: peripheral blood. These receptors were obtained from a human donor with active or convalescent COVID-19. The donor label of this sample is uncertain.

The chain is built from TRBV19 and TRBJ1-5; D not resolved. The CDR3 totals 14 residues. V was cut by 3 bases and J by 7 bases, with 13 bases left in between. Germline V gene sequence: CDR1 LNHDA, CDR2 SQIVND (reference sequence). DNA of the CDR3: TGTGCCAGTAGTATTCTGGCTTATGGCCAGCCCCAGCATTTT. Protein: CASSILAYGQPQHF.

This rearrangement joins TRBV9 to TRBJ2-1, with D perhaps matching TRBD1 (5 bases). CDR1 is SGDLS and CDR2 is YYNGEE in the germline V gene. CDR3 length: 14 amino acids. The V end was cut by 0 bases, the J end by 8 bases, with 12 bases between. The chain's CDR3 is CASSVGGLLDEQFF. CDR3 in DNA: TGTGCCAGCAGCGTAGGGGGCCTGCTGGATGAGCAGTTCTTC.

This chain connects TRBV7-3 to TRBJ2-5; 7 bases map to TRBD2. V lost 5 bases to trimming and J lost 6 bases; unmatched junction nucleotides: 21. The CDR3 runs 18 residues. In germline, CDR1 is SGHTA, CDR2 FQGTGA. CDR3 amino acids: CASSPTPASGRVRKTQYF. The DNA for the CDR3 is TGTGCCAGCAGCCCCACGCCGGCTAGTGGGAGGGTTAGGAAGACCCAGTACTTC.

V usage is TRBV7-3 and J usage is TRBJ1-3; D not certain. CDR3 size: 16 residues. Germline CDR1 is SGHTA and CDR2 is FQGTGA. The V end was cut by 1 base, the J end by 2 bases, with 12 bases between. The CDR3 region is CASSLIGGGAGNTIYF. CDR3 nucleotide sequence: TGTGCCAGCAGCTTAATTGGAGGCGGGGCTGGAAACACCATATATTTT.

This chain joins TRBV18 and TRBJ2-7; D perhaps matches TRBD2 (5 bases). CDR1 is KGHSH, CDR2 LQKENI, per germline. Trimming cost V 1 base and J 0 bases, with 13 bases left between them. This CDR3 spans 16 amino acids. DNA of the CDR3: TGTGCCAGCTCACCACTCTCCGGGGTTACCTCCTACGAGCAGTACTTC. The encoded protein is CASSPLSGVTSYEQYF.

The chain carries TRBV11-2 and TRBJ2-6, with TRBD1 as a possible D gene (5 bases). Germline values: CDR1 SGHAT, CDR2 FQNNGV. CDR3 length: 17 residues. V lost 2 bases and J lost 0, with 11 bases in between. The CDR3 loop reads CASSLSAGISGANVLTF. The CDR3 nucleotides are TGTGCCAGCAGCTTATCTGCAGGGATCTCTGGGGCCAACGTCCTGACTTTC. Variable domain in full (rest from reference TRBV11-2 and TRBJ2-6): EAGVAQSPRYKIIEKRQSVAFWCNPISGHATLYWYQQILGQGPKLLIQFQNNGVVDDSQLPKDRFSAERLKGVDSTLKIQPAKLEDSAVYLCASSLSAGISGANVLTFGAGSRLTVL.

This clone was seen just once. This chain links TRBV30 with TRBJ1-5; D not certain. Germline-derived CDR1 and CDR2 are GTSNPN and SVGIG (reference sequence). This CDR3 is 13 amino acids long. CDR3 DNA sequence: TGTGCTGGAGGGTTGGAATCGGATCAGCCCCAGCATTTT. It codes for CAGGLESDQPQHF.

The chain couples TRBV25-1 to TRBJ1-2; a weak D match, TRBD1 (5 bases). Germline V gene data show CDR1 as MGHDK and CDR2 as SYGVNS. Trimming left V 5 bases short and J 3 bases short, with 13 bases between. CDR3 size: 14 residues. The CDR3 is CASSPWPGDYGYTF. In DNA form, the CDR3 reads TGTGCCAGCAGTCCCTGGCCGGGGGACTATGGCTACACCTTC.

The chain has TRBV24-1 and TRBJ1-2, with D possibly TRBD1 on 6 matching bases. Germline loops: CDR1 KGHDR, CDR2 SFDVKD. The CDR3 has 13 residues. Trimming removed 2 bases from V and 7 bases from J, with 10 bases in between. In DNA, the CDR3 is TGTGCCACCAGTGATTCAGGGGTTGGTGGCTACACCTTC. As protein: CATSDSGVGGYTF.

This chain uses TRBV4-2 with TRBJ1-1; possibly TRBD1 for D (6 bases). There are 15 residues in the CDR3. Trimming took off 0 bases at V and 6 bases at J, with 14 bases between the two ends. Germline V gene sequence: CDR1 LGHNA, CDR2 YNFKEQ. CDR3 coding DNA: TGTGCCAGCAGCCAAGAATTCAGGGGCTCCGCTGAAGCTTTCTTT. Translated: CASSQEFRGSAEAFF.

This clone was seen more than once but under ten times. This chain joins TRBV7-9 and TRBJ1-4; D is possibly TRBD1 (6 bases). The CDR3 length is 18 residues. Germline CDR1 and CDR2: SEHNR and FQNEAQ (reference sequence). Trimming left V 3 bases short and J 8 bases short, with 25 bases between. As DNA, the CDR3 is TGTGCCAGCAGCTTGGGTCGCTCGCTAAACAGGGCAGAGGAAAAACTGTTTTTT. Its protein is CASSLGRSLNRAEEKLFF. Full variable domain (missing parts from reference TRBV7-9 and TRBJ1-4): DTGVSQNPRHKITKRGQNVTFRCDPISEHNRLYWYRQTLGQGPEFLTYFQNEAQLEKSRLLSDRFSAERPKGSFSTLEIQRTEQGDSAMYLCASSLGRSLNRAEEKLFFGSGTQLSVL.

The gene calls are TRBV27 and TRBJ2-1, with a weak D call TRBD2 (6 bases). Germline V CDR1 and CDR2: MNHEY, SMNVEV (reference sequence). The CDR3 runs to 14 residues. Trimming removed 7 bases at V and 3 bases at J, with 13 bases between. The CDR3 sequence: CASTPGTFYNEQFF. Here the CDR3 DNA reads TGTGCCAGCACCCCCGGGACTTTCTACAATGAGCAGTTCTTC.

V usage is TRBV19 and J usage is TRBJ2-2, with 8 bases lining up with TRBD2. The CDR3 covers 15 residues. Germline CDR1 LNHDA, CDR2 SQIVND (reference sequence). V shed 7 bases, J shed 3 bases, and the junction held 7 bases outside the gene matches. Here the CDR3 DNA reads TGTGCCAGTATTGTCAGCGGGAGCGACACCGGGGAGCTGTTTTTT. Amino acid sequence: CASIVSGSDTGELFF.

The CDR3: CASRGPRTGSNYGYTF. In DNA, the CDR3 is TGTGCCAGCAGGGGACCTCGGACAGGGTCTAACTATGGCTACACCTTC. The chain uses TRBV6-4 and TRBJ1-2; 8 bases agree with TRBD1. The CDR3 is 16 residues long. Germline CDR1 reads MRHNA; CDR2 reads SNTAGT. With 6 bases clipped from V and 0 bases from J, the junction kept 9 bases outside the gene matches.

This clone was detected only a few times. This rearrangement joins TRBV25-1 to TRBJ1-2; D gene ambiguous. From germline, CDR1 is MGHDK and CDR2 SYGVNS. V shed 3 bases and J shed 5 bases, with 7 bases lying between them. This CDR3 region has 12 residues. The CDR3 DNA reads TGTGCCAGCAGTGACAGGTATTATGGCTACACCTTC. Encoded protein: CASSDRYYGYTF.

The V call is TRBV2, the J call TRBJ2-7, with D tentatively TRBD2 (6 bases). CDR3 length: 13 amino acids. Trimming stripped 6 bases from V and 0 bases from J, with 9 bases between. Germline assignment: CDR1 SNHLY and CDR2 FYNNEI. In DNA, the CDR3 is TGTGCCAGCAGCGATAGCGGCTCCTACGAGCAGTACTTC. It codes for CASSDSGSYEQYF.

The gene calls are TRBV25-1 and TRBJ2-3; tentative D call: TRBD1 (5 bases). Trimming removed 3 bases at V and 5 bases at J, with 18 bases between. Germline CDR1 MGHDK, CDR2 SYGVNS. The CDR3 loop spans 16 amino acids. The CDR3 coding sequence is TGTGCCAGCAGTGAGGGCTCTCCGGGCAGGGTAGATACGCAGTATTTT. It codes for CASSEGSPGRVDTQYF.